Listed below are T cell receptor beta chains from one sample, sequenced in a study of blood T cell repertoires in COVID-19. TCRdb's copy holds only in-frame clones and misses some; the assay was immunoSEQ multiplex PCR. This table has about 310,000 clones, roughly 84% appearing once. The sample was peripheral blood. Receptor source: a man aged 45-60 years with active or convalescent COVID-19. The CDR3 runs from the conserved cysteine through the conserved F or W. The order of the fields is D gene, J gene, clone size, V gene, CDR3 DNA, CDR3 protein. A D gene is named only where the DNA matches it firmly. For some rows the clone size is stated as once, few or many, or as a class when expanded; others skip it.

>TRBD1|TRBJ1-5|-|TRBV15
TGTGCCACCAGCACAGGGGGCGGCGGCAATCAGCCCCAGCATTTT
CATSTGGGGNQPQHF
>TRBD1|TRBJ1-1|-|TRBV28
TGTGCCAGCAGTTTATTGACAGGGGGAAGGTCGAACACTGAAGCTTTCTTT
CASSLLTGGRSNTEAFF
>TRBD2|TRBJ2-3|-|TRBV5-1
TGCGCCAGCAGCTTGGGACTAGCGGACACAGATACGCAGTATTTT
CASSLGLADTDTQYF
>-|TRBJ2-7|-|TRBV4-1
TGCGCCAGCAGCCAAAACAGGGGGGGACCCATACAGTACTTC
CASSQNRGGPIQYF
>TRBD1|TRBJ2-7|-|TRBV2
TGTGCCAGCGGACAGGGGGCGCGGGGGCAGTACTTC
CASGQGARGQYF
>-|TRBJ2-7|-|TRBV13
TGTGCCAGCAGCCTGCGACTCGAGGGCGGCTACGAGCAGTACTTC
CASSLRLEGGYEQYF
>-|TRBJ2-7|-|TRBV7-2
TGTGCCAGCAGCTTCGGATGGACTGCTGGGGAGCAGTACTTC
CASSFGWTAGEQYF
>-|TRBJ1-2|-|TRBV6-5
TGTGCCAGCAGATCGGAGGAGGGTGACTATGGCTACACCTTC
CASRSEEGDYGYTF
>TRBD1|TRBJ2-7|-|TRBV6-5
TGTGCCAGCAGCCGGACAGGGGGCGACGAGCAGTACTTC
CASSRTGGDEQYF
>TRBD2|TRBJ2-1|-|TRBV11-1
TGTGCCAGCAGCTTGGGGACTAGCGGGAACAATGAGCAGTTCTTC
CASSLGTSGNNEQFF
>-|TRBJ1-6|-|TRBV4-3
TGCGCCAGCAGCCAAGGGAAAGGGGTCTTTAATTCACCCCTCCACTTT
CASSQGKGVFNSPLHF
>TRBD1|TRBJ1-6|-|TRBV6-5
TGTGCCAGCAGTTATACCCGGGACAGTGATTCACCCCTCCACTTT
CASSYTRDSDSPLHF
>TRBD2|TRBJ2-1|-|TRBV7-2
TGTCCCAGCAGCCCGAAGGGTCCGGGGGGGGGCAATGAGCAGTTCTTC
CPSSPKGPGGGNEQFF
>-|TRBJ2-1|-|TRBV7-3
TGTGCCAGCAGCATGACTGGCGTGGATGAGCAGTTCTTC
CASSMTGVDEQFF
>-|TRBJ2-2|-|TRBV29-1
TGCAGCGTTGGCAGGGTTGCCACCGGGGAGCTGTTTTTT
CSVGRVATGELFF
>-|TRBJ2-7|-|TRBV11-3
TGTGCCAGCAGCCACACCGGGACTGGTTACGAGCAGTACTTC
CASSHTGTGYEQYF
>TRBD1|TRBJ1-1|-|TRBV7-9
TGTGCCAGCAGCTTTTGGACAGGGAAGGACACTGAAGCTTTCTTT
CASSFWTGKDTEAFF
>TRBD1|TRBJ1-5|-|TRBV6-5
TGTGCCAGCAGTTACGATTACAGGGGTAGCAATCAGCCCCAGCATTTT
CASSYDYRGSNQPQHF
>-|TRBJ1-6|few|TRBV2
TGTGCCAGCAGTTTACAGAATTCACCCCTCCACTTT
CASSLQNSPLHF
>-|TRBJ1-5|-|TRBV30
TGTGCCTGGAGTGTAGGGCCAGGGCATCAGCCCCAGCATTTT
CAWSVGPGHQPQHF
>-|TRBJ1-1|-|TRBV6-6
TGTGCCAGCAGTTACTCGATCAATCGGGTGAACACTGAAGCTTTCTTT
CASSYSINRVNTEAFF
>-|TRBJ2-3|-|TRBV7-9
TGTGCCAGGAAGGAGGAGGGGGATACGCAGTATTTT
CARKEEGDTQYF
>-|TRBJ1-1|-|TRBV12-3/TRBV12-4
TGTGCCAGCAGTTTAACGGAGTTCACTGAAGCTTTCTTT
CASSLTEFTEAFF
>-|TRBJ1-6|-|TRBV6-5
TGTGCCAGCAGTTACCGCGGGGCACCCCTCCACTTT
CASSYRGAPLHF
>-|TRBJ1-6|-|TRBV4-3
TGCGCCAGCAGCCAGGAGAGGCAGGGAAGCTCCTATAATTCACCCCTCCACTTT
CASSQERQGSSYNSPLHF
>-|TRBJ2-1|few|TRBV5-1
TGCGCCAGCAGGGATGACAGCCTCCAAAGTCAGTTCTTC
CASRDDSLQSQFF
>-|TRBJ1-4|-|TRBV27
TGTGCCAGCAGTTTCTGGGTGGGCGATGAAAAACTGTTTTTT
CASSFWVGDEKLFF
>-|TRBJ2-3|-|TRBV6-1
TGTGCCAGCAGTGACCAAATTAGTGGTGATACGCAGTATTTT
CASSDQISGDTQYF
>-|TRBJ1-4|-|TRBV6-6
TGTGCCAGCAGTATCAGGGGTATTGCAACTAATGAAAAACTGTTTTTT
CASSIRGIATNEKLFF
>TRBD2|TRBJ2-5|-|TRBV10-3
TGTGCCATCAGTGAGTCCGCGACTAGCGGGGGAGGAGAGACCCAGTACTTC
CAISESATSGGGETQYF
>-|TRBJ2-7|-|TRBV5-4
TGTGCCAGCAGCTTAAAGGAGCGGGTACCATACGAGCAGTACTTC
CASSLKERVPYEQYF
>-|TRBJ1-2|-|TRBV21-1
TGTGCCAGCAGCAAACCTAAGGGATCCGGGACAGGGCCTAACTATGGCTACACCTTC
CASSKPKGSGTGPNYGYTF
>TRBD1|TRBJ1-6|-|TRBV2
TGTGCCAGCAACGGACTAGACAGGGGGCATTCACCCCTCCACTTT
CASNGLDRGHSPLHF
>-|TRBJ1-5|-|TRBV4-1
TGCGCCAGCAGCCAAGGGGCAGTTAGCAATCAGCCCCAGCATTTT
CASSQGAVSNQPQHF
>-|TRBJ1-5|-|TRBV18
TGTGCCAGCTCACCTGTTTACAATCAGCCCCAGCATTTT
CASSPVYNQPQHF
>TRBD1|TRBJ2-3|-|TRBV24-1
TGTGCCACCAGTGATTCCCCCGGGACAGGGACGGCAGATACGCAGTATTTT
CATSDSPGTGTADTQYF
>-|TRBJ1-1|-|TRBV7-2
TGTGCCAGCAGCTTGACCGCCGACATGAACACTGAAGCTTTCTTT
CASSLTADMNTEAFF
>-|TRBJ1-2|-|TRBV20-1
TGCAGTGCTAGTAGTTTTCGGCAGGGGTCGGACTATGGCTACACCTTC
CSASSFRQGSDYGYTF
>-|TRBJ1-1|-|TRBV12-3/TRBV12-4
TGTGCCAGCAATCCGGGAGCAAACACTGAAGCTTTCTTT
CASNPGANTEAFF
>-|TRBJ2-1|once|TRBV5-1
TGCGCCAGCAACCCCGGGCAGGGGGGATCTTCCTACAATGAGCAGTTCTTC
CASNPGQGGSSYNEQFF
>-|TRBJ1-5|-|TRBV2
TGTGCCAGCGCCTGGGGGGGCGGCAATCAGCCCCAGCATTTT
CASAWGGGNQPQHF
>-|TRBJ2-1|-|TRBV4-2
TGTGCCAGCAGCCAAGATTCGCGAGGCCAGCGCTCCTACAATGAGCAGTTCTTC
CASSQDSRGQRSYNEQFF
>-|TRBJ2-1|-|TRBV7-2
TGTGCCAGCAGCTTAGCACTTAGCTCCTACAATGAGCAGTTCTTC
CASSLALSSYNEQFF
>-|TRBJ1-5|-|TRBV28
TGTGCCAGCAGTTTTGGATCCGGGAATCAGCCCCAGCATTTT
CASSFGSGNQPQHF
>-|TRBJ2-7|-|TRBV23-1
TGCGCCAGCAGTCAATCGTGTCCTGATCCGAGCTCCTACGAGCAGTACTTC
CASSQSCPDPSSYEQYF
>TRBD2|TRBJ2-1|once|TRBV28
TGTGCCAGCAGTTTAGTAGGACTAGCGGCTCACAATGAGCAGTTCTTC
CASSLVGLAAHNEQFF